The rows below give T cell receptor beta chains drawn from one sample of a study of regulatory T cells in long-lasting Graves disease. In TCRdb, the multiplex PCR reads were re-called with MiXCR into one record per CDR3 protein. The sample yields some 400,000 distinct CDR3 sequences, about 16% seen once. Separately, the same data were catalogued under a study of T cells in Graves' hyperthyroidism and ophthalmopathy.

Sequencing used peripheral blood mononuclear cells (PBMCs), obtained at new diagnosis, from a patient treated with antithyroid drugs. Receptors were obtained from a woman in her 30s with Graves disease. Each CDR3 is given without its conserved first and last residue. The order of the fields is J gene, V gene, CDR3 protein.

J gene: TRBJ2-2; V gene: TRBV6-1; CDR3 protein: ASRARESTGELF
J gene: TRBJ2-7; V gene: TRBV18; CDR3 protein: ASSNSQTLAFAYEQY
J gene: TRBJ2-6; V gene: TRBV29-1; CDR3 protein: SVEAVGANVLT
J gene: TRBJ2-1; V gene: TRBV5-1; CDR3 protein: ASSDRVNEQF
J gene: TRBJ2-2; V gene: TRBV24-1; CDR3 protein: ATSDLAGVGRDTGELF
J gene: TRBJ2-1; V gene: TRBV20-1; CDR3 protein: SASRLALEFVSYNEQF
J gene: TRBJ2-3; V gene: TRBV15; CDR3 protein: ATSFQTRGGTDTQY
J gene: TRBJ1-2; V gene: TRBV6-1; CDR3 protein: ASSEAPAEGSCGYT
J gene: TRBJ1-4; V gene: TRBV5-5; CDR3 protein: ASSFRGSGTNEKLF
J gene: TRBJ1-2; V gene: TRBV20-1; CDR3 protein: SARVGQAYGYT